The rows below give T cell receptor beta chains drawn from one sample of a study of spatial heterogeneity in lung cancer. MiXCR, run by TCRdb on the 5' RACE reads, gives a single entry per CDR3 protein. The sample includes 50,000 to 65,000 distinct CDR3 sequences, 7.5% to 8.5% of them seen just once. The source material was PBMCs, sampled at surgery. These TCRs come from a female donor with early-stage non-small cell lung cancer. Both conserved end residues are part of each CDR3.

v_call: TRBV13
j_call: TRBJ2-5
cdr3_aa: CASSLTQGAEETQYF

v_call: TRBV20-1
j_call: TRBJ2-3
cdr3_aa: CSARGGTSTDTQYF

v_call: TRBV7-9
j_call: TRBJ1-2
cdr3_aa: CASSRPTGAVYGYTF

v_call: TRBV7-9
j_call: TRBJ2-7
cdr3_aa: CASSFRQGRDEQYF

v_call: TRBV10-2
j_call: TRBJ2-3
cdr3_aa: CASSGASGSKTDTQYF

v_call: TRBV6-6
j_call: TRBJ2-2
cdr3_aa: CASSRSGTGELFF

v_call: TRBV2
j_call: TRBJ1-3
cdr3_aa: CASMDLSGNTIYF

v_call: TRBV7-2
j_call: TRBJ1-4
cdr3_aa: CASSLNRGSEKLFF

v_call: TRBV20-1
j_call: TRBJ2-1
cdr3_aa: CSARASLGRGVNEQFF

v_call: TRBV5-6
j_call: TRBJ1-5
cdr3_aa: CASSLRGWNQPQHF

v_call: TRBV5-1
j_call: TRBJ2-1
cdr3_aa: CASSLEVQGQSSYNEQFF

v_call: TRBV5-4
j_call: TRBJ1-4
cdr3_aa: CASSPQMGVNEKLFF

v_call: TRBV10-3
j_call: TRBJ2-5
cdr3_aa: CAISGGPGQGLRETQYF

v_call: TRBV28
j_call: TRBJ1-1
cdr3_aa: CASSPLRREAFF

v_call: TRBV3-1
j_call: TRBJ2-5
cdr3_aa: CASSLPQGQETQYF

v_call: TRBV20-1
j_call: TRBJ2-2
cdr3_aa: CSAETTGTGELFF

v_call: TRBV11-2
j_call: TRBJ1-4
cdr3_aa: CASSLTDRGGEKLFF

v_call: TRBV28
j_call: TRBJ2-1
cdr3_aa: CASSLPDEQFF

v_call: TRBV3-1
j_call: TRBJ2-5
cdr3_aa: CASSQDPWTSGEETQYF

v_call: TRBV2
j_call: TRBJ1-5
cdr3_aa: CAGGEENRHQPQHF

v_call: TRBV20-1
j_call: TRBJ2-1
cdr3_aa: CSARKGVGYNEQFF

v_call: TRBV6-2/TRBV6-3
j_call: TRBJ1-1
cdr3_aa: CASNIAGRTEAFF

v_call: TRBV5-1
j_call: TRBJ1-1
cdr3_aa: CASSLQEGRNTEAFF

v_call: TRBV5-6
j_call: TRBJ2-1
cdr3_aa: CASSWGTNEQFF

v_call: TRBV12-3/TRBV12-4
j_call: TRBJ2-1
cdr3_aa: CASSSEYNTNEQFF

v_call: TRBV10-3
j_call: TRBJ1-1
cdr3_aa: CAISGVSNTEAFF

v_call: TRBV21-1
j_call: TRBJ1-3
cdr3_aa: CASSKVLEEGLPSGNTIYF

v_call: TRBV3-1
j_call: TRBJ2-2
cdr3_aa: CASSQEGSYTGELFF

v_call: TRBV28
j_call: TRBJ2-3
cdr3_aa: CVSTLRGIGGDTQYF

v_call: TRBV28
j_call: TRBJ2-7
cdr3_aa: CASSLSLESEPSYEQYF

v_call: TRBV20-1
j_call: TRBJ1-4
cdr3_aa: CSAMIGQGTDRLFF

v_call: TRBV4-1
j_call: TRBJ2-5
cdr3_aa: CASSQDVAWTQYF

v_call: TRBV6-1
j_call: TRBJ1-4
cdr3_aa: CASQSWEGPANEKLFF

v_call: TRBV7-2
j_call: TRBJ2-5
cdr3_aa: CASSLAAGPETQYF

v_call: TRBV9
j_call: TRBJ2-7
cdr3_aa: CASSVGTSSSYEQYF

v_call: TRBV20-1
j_call: TRBJ1-2
cdr3_aa: CSAGLRGQGHGYTF

v_call: TRBV7-9
j_call: TRBJ1-4
cdr3_aa: CASSEPQGREDEKLFF

v_call: TRBV3-1
j_call: TRBJ2-1
cdr3_aa: CASSQSSGRRDEQFF

v_call: TRBV12-3/TRBV12-4
j_call: TRBJ1-1
cdr3_aa: CASSFLGQGGTEAFF

v_call: TRBV4-1
j_call: TRBJ1-5
cdr3_aa: CASSLVDGSFNQPQHF

v_call: TRBV7-7
j_call: TRBJ2-1
cdr3_aa: CASSAQGRGGYNEQFF

v_call: TRBV12-3/TRBV12-4
j_call: TRBJ1-3
cdr3_aa: CASNLDGQVSNTIYF

v_call: TRBV3-1
j_call: TRBJ2-3
cdr3_aa: CASSPLTFSTDTQYF

v_call: TRBV18
j_call: TRBJ1-4
cdr3_aa: CASSPTSTNEKLFF

v_call: TRBV7-6
j_call: TRBJ1-4
cdr3_aa: CASSLAGDAGMEKLFF

v_call: TRBV6-5
j_call: TRBJ1-5
cdr3_aa: CASSYSGDQPQHF

v_call: TRBV4-1
j_call: TRBJ1-4
cdr3_aa: CASSQGSGQPNEKLFF

v_call: TRBV20-1
j_call: TRBJ1-5
cdr3_aa: CSARGLGARSNQPQHF

v_call: TRBV20-1
j_call: TRBJ1-6
cdr3_aa: CSGQGSKNSPLHF

v_call: TRBV5-4
j_call: TRBJ2-1
cdr3_aa: CASSLGGRAGNEQFF

v_call: TRBV24-1
j_call: TRBJ2-1
cdr3_aa: CATQKQGYDEQFF

v_call: TRBV7-3
j_call: TRBJ2-3
cdr3_aa: CASSLLGGASTDTQYF

v_call: TRBV28
j_call: TRBJ2-1
cdr3_aa: CASSPLAGGRYNEQFF

v_call: TRBV25-1
j_call: TRBJ1-2
cdr3_aa: CASGDRGYYGYTF

v_call: TRBV19
j_call: TRBJ1-5
cdr3_aa: CASSIPARGQPQHF